These T cell receptor beta chains were read from a single sample in a study of cytomegalovirus exposure and HLA in healthy donors. Sequencing was performed with immunoSEQ multiplex PCR; in TCRdb, only in-frame clones are kept and a portion is missing. Found here are approximately 92,000 clones, around four fifths of them singletons; the top ten hold under 8%. The sample was PBMCs. These receptors were taken from a man aged 45-65 years in good health and CMV-seropositive. The CDR3 runs from the conserved cysteine through the conserved F or W. The D gene is left open where the match is weak. Clone sizes are given selectively: once, few, many, or a class where the clone is expanded.

J gene: TRBJ2-7; D gene: -; V gene: TRBV5-1; clone size: -; CDR3 DNA: TGCGCCAGCACCCCGACTGAGACCTACGAGCAGTACTTC; CDR3 protein: CASTPTETYEQYF
J gene: TRBJ1-1; D gene: -; V gene: TRBV7-2; clone size: once; CDR3 DNA: TGTGCCAGCAGCTTAGCGAGGGTGACGAACACTGAAGCTTTCTTT; CDR3 protein: CASSLARVTNTEAFF
J gene: TRBJ1-5; D gene: -; V gene: TRBV19; clone size: once; CDR3 DNA: TGTGCCAGTAGTATTGGAAGGGGTAATCAGCCCCAGCATTTT; CDR3 protein: CASSIGRGNQPQHF
J gene: TRBJ2-1; D gene: TRBD1; V gene: TRBV30; clone size: -; CDR3 DNA: TGTGCCTGGAGTGCCCCGGTGACAGGGAACAATGAGCAGTTCTTC; CDR3 protein: CAWSAPVTGNNEQFF
J gene: TRBJ1-2; D gene: TRBD1; V gene: TRBV13; clone size: few; CDR3 DNA: TGTGCCAGCAGCTTAGGGGCAGGGGGAGGCTACACCTTC; CDR3 protein: CASSLGAGGGYTF
J gene: TRBJ2-7; D gene: -; V gene: TRBV7-2; clone size: -; CDR3 DNA: TGTGCCAGCAGCCTAAGGGAAAAGGGAGTCTACGAGCAGTACTTC; CDR3 protein: CASSLREKGVYEQYF
J gene: TRBJ2-3; D gene: TRBD2; V gene: TRBV4-3; clone size: -; CDR3 DNA: TGCGCCAGCAGAATGGGGACTAGCGGGTACACAGATACGCAGTATTTT; CDR3 protein: CASRMGTSGYTDTQYF
J gene: TRBJ2-1; D gene: TRBD2; V gene: TRBV30; clone size: -; CDR3 DNA: TGTGCCGCGGGGGGGGGTGAGCAGTTCTTC; CDR3 protein: CAAGGGEQFF
J gene: TRBJ2-7; D gene: -; V gene: TRBV2; clone size: -; CDR3 DNA: TGTGCCAGCAGGCGGTTCGGAAACTACGAGCAGTACTTC; CDR3 protein: CASRRFGNYEQYF
J gene: TRBJ2-4; D gene: -; V gene: TRBV5-4; clone size: -; CDR3 DNA: TGTGCCAGCAGCTTGGCCGGGGTAGCCAAAAACATTCAGTACTTC; CDR3 protein: CASSLAGVAKNIQYF
J gene: TRBJ1-4; D gene: -; V gene: TRBV30; clone size: -; CDR3 DNA: TGTGCCTGGACCTCTTCGGGGGGGAGTCGAAAACTGTTTTTT; CDR3 protein: CAWTSSGGSRKLFF
J gene: TRBJ2-5; D gene: TRBD1; V gene: TRBV7-9; clone size: few; CDR3 DNA: TGTTCCAGCAGCTTAGGGACAGGGGGCGCTTGGGAGACCCAGTACTTC; CDR3 protein: CSSSLGTGGAWETQYF
J gene: TRBJ2-7; D gene: TRBD2; V gene: TRBV2; clone size: -; CDR3 DNA: TGTGCCAGCAGTGGGGAGGGCGAGCAGTACTTC; CDR3 protein: CASSGEGEQYF
J gene: TRBJ2-7; D gene: TRBD1; V gene: TRBV4-3; clone size: few; CDR3 DNA: TGCGCCAGCAGCCAAGACTGGACAGGGAGGTACGAGCAGTACTTC; CDR3 protein: CASSQDWTGRYEQYF
J gene: TRBJ2-7; D gene: -; V gene: TRBV10-2; clone size: -; CDR3 DNA: TGCGCCAGCAAAGAAGGGGGAACAAGCTACGAGCAGTACTTC; CDR3 protein: CASKEGGTSYEQYF
J gene: TRBJ1-2; D gene: -; V gene: TRBV4-1; clone size: once; CDR3 DNA: TGCGCCAGCAGCCAATTGACCGGGACATCGGATGGCTACCCCTTC; CDR3 protein: CASSQLTGTSDGYPF
J gene: TRBJ2-5; D gene: TRBD1; V gene: TRBV5-1; clone size: -; CDR3 DNA: TGCGCCAGCATGGGACAGGGGCACCAAGAGACCCAGTACTTC; CDR3 protein: CASMGQGHQETQYF
J gene: TRBJ1-1; D gene: TRBD1; V gene: TRBV6-4; clone size: -; CDR3 DNA: TGTGCCAGCAGTGACGGGACAGGGGGCACTGAAGCTTTCTTT; CDR3 protein: CASSDGTGGTEAFF
J gene: TRBJ1-1; D gene: -; V gene: TRBV11-2; clone size: -; CDR3 DNA: TGTGCCAGCAGCTTAAGTTGGGGGGGAAACACTGAAGCTTTCTTT; CDR3 protein: CASSLSWGGNTEAFF
J gene: TRBJ2-2; D gene: TRBD1; V gene: TRBV9; clone size: once; CDR3 DNA: TGTGCCAGCGAGGGACAGTCGAACACCGGGGAGCTGTTTTTT; CDR3 protein: CASEGQSNTGELFF
J gene: TRBJ2-7; D gene: TRBD2; V gene: TRBV7-6; clone size: once; CDR3 DNA: TGTGCCAGCAGCTCCGAGATTGGACTAGCCCTTCGCGAGCAGTACTTC; CDR3 protein: CASSSEIGLALREQYF
J gene: TRBJ1-3; D gene: -; V gene: TRBV7-9; clone size: -; CDR3 DNA: TGTGCCAGCAGCTTAGCAGGGGTATACTTTGGAAACACCATATATTTT; CDR3 protein: CASSLAGVYFGNTIYF
J gene: TRBJ2-5; D gene: -; V gene: TRBV4-2; clone size: -; CDR3 DNA: TGTGCCAGCAGCCAAGTCGGCGGGGCGGAGACCCAGTACTTC; CDR3 protein: CASSQVGGAETQYF
J gene: TRBJ1-3; D gene: -; V gene: TRBV6-5; clone size: -; CDR3 DNA: TGTGCCAGCAGTTACGACCCGGGGAGCTCTGGAAACACCATATATTTT; CDR3 protein: CASSYDPGSSGNTIYF
J gene: TRBJ2-1; D gene: -; V gene: TRBV4-1; clone size: -; CDR3 DNA: TGCGCCAGCAGACTACCGGGACAAAACAATGAGCAGTTCTTC; CDR3 protein: CASRLPGQNNEQFF
J gene: TRBJ2-2; D gene: -; V gene: TRBV2; clone size: -; CDR3 DNA: TGTGCCAGCGGAAGGGGGGGCACCGGGGAGCTGTTTTTT; CDR3 protein: CASGRGGTGELFF
J gene: TRBJ2-7; D gene: TRBD2; V gene: TRBV11-2; clone size: -; CDR3 DNA: TGTGCCAGCAGCTCGACTAGCGGGGGGGCGCTCGAGCAGTACTTC; CDR3 protein: CASSSTSGGALEQYF
J gene: TRBJ1-3; D gene: -; V gene: TRBV9; clone size: -; CDR3 DNA: TGTGCCAGCAGCGTGGGGGAGGGTCGGGCTTTGGCTGGAAACACCATATATTTT; CDR3 protein: CASSVGEGRALAGNTIYF
J gene: TRBJ2-7; D gene: TRBD1; V gene: TRBV5-4; clone size: -; CDR3 DNA: TGTGCCAGCAGCGGAGGGACAGGGGGCTACGAGCAGTACTTC; CDR3 protein: CASSGGTGGYEQYF
J gene: TRBJ1-2; D gene: TRBD1; V gene: TRBV7-2; clone size: -; CDR3 DNA: TGTGCCAGCAGCCATAGACAGGGTGCCTACCCCTTC; CDR3 protein: CASSHRQGAYPF
J gene: TRBJ1-6; D gene: TRBD1; V gene: TRBV6-4; clone size: -; CDR3 DNA: TGTGCCAGCAGGAGACAGGGGGGAGAATACAATTCACCCCTCCACTTT; CDR3 protein: CASRRQGGEYNSPLHF
J gene: TRBJ1-2; D gene: TRBD1; V gene: TRBV5-6; clone size: -; CDR3 DNA: TGTGCCAGCAGCTTGGGTCGTACAGGGGCCGTAAACTATGGCTACACCTTC; CDR3 protein: CASSLGRTGAVNYGYTF
J gene: TRBJ1-5; D gene: TRBD1; V gene: TRBV2; clone size: few; CDR3 DNA: TGTGCCAGCAGTGAATGGAGACAGGGGGGTCAGCCCCAGCATTTT; CDR3 protein: CASSEWRQGGQPQHF
J gene: TRBJ2-5; D gene: -; V gene: TRBV30; clone size: -; CDR3 DNA: TGTGCCTGGGCCACAGGCTCGAGGACCCAGTACTTC; CDR3 protein: CAWATGSRTQYF
J gene: TRBJ2-6; D gene: TRBD1; V gene: TRBV4-1; clone size: -; CDR3 DNA: TGCGCCAGCAGCCAGCAACAGGGGGCGTCTGGGGCCAACGTCCTGACTTTC; CDR3 protein: CASSQQQGASGANVLTF
J gene: TRBJ2-1; D gene: TRBD2; V gene: TRBV28; clone size: -; CDR3 DNA: TGTGCCAGCAGCCGACCCACGAGCGGGGACCGGTCGTTCTTC; CDR3 protein: CASSRPTSGDRSFF
J gene: TRBJ1-2; D gene: TRBD1; V gene: TRBV9; clone size: -; CDR3 DNA: TGTGCCAGCAGCGTAGATGTGGGGGCGACAGGGACAGGCTACACCTTC; CDR3 protein: CASSVDVGATGTGYTF
J gene: TRBJ1-2; D gene: -; V gene: TRBV9; clone size: -; CDR3 DNA: TGTGCCAGCAGCGTAGCATGGCAGGCCAACTATGGCTACACCTTC; CDR3 protein: CASSVAWQANYGYTF
J gene: TRBJ2-7; D gene: -; V gene: TRBV7-6; clone size: -; CDR3 DNA: TGTGCCAGCAGCTTAGCATCAGGGTCTATCAACGAGCAGTACTTC; CDR3 protein: CASSLASGSINEQYF
J gene: TRBJ1-5; D gene: TRBD1; V gene: TRBV7-9; clone size: -; CDR3 DNA: TGTGCCAGCAGCTTGGGGACAGCCCTCGGGAATCAGCCCCAGAATTTT; CDR3 protein: CASSLGTALGNQPQNF
J gene: TRBJ2-5; D gene: -; V gene: TRBV7-6; clone size: -; CDR3 DNA: TGTGCCAGCAGCTTAGACTCAGGGCCTGAGACCCAGTACTTC; CDR3 protein: CASSLDSGPETQYF
J gene: TRBJ2-1; D gene: -; V gene: TRBV5-4; clone size: -; CDR3 DNA: TGTGCCAGCAACCTCGGGGGGCCGCGATCCTACAATGAGCAGTTCTTC; CDR3 protein: CASNLGGPRSYNEQFF
J gene: TRBJ1-2; D gene: -; V gene: TRBV30; clone size: -; CDR3 DNA: TGTGCCGGACGGGGGGGGTATGGCTACACCTTC; CDR3 protein: CAGRGGYGYTF
J gene: TRBJ1-6; D gene: TRBD1; V gene: TRBV9; clone size: -; CDR3 DNA: TGTGCCAGCAGCGTAGAAGGCAGGGGGCTTTCACCCCTCCACTTT; CDR3 protein: CASSVEGRGLSPLHF
J gene: TRBJ2-3; D gene: -; V gene: TRBV5-1; clone size: -; CDR3 DNA: TGCGCCAGCAGCTTGGGCACGGGGACAGATACGCAGTATTTT; CDR3 protein: CASSLGTGTDTQYF
J gene: TRBJ2-7; D gene: TRBD2; V gene: TRBV6-1; clone size: -; CDR3 DNA: TGTGCCAGCAGTAAGAATGTAGCGGGGCCCCGCGAGCAGTACTTC; CDR3 protein: CASSKNVAGPREQYF
J gene: TRBJ1-1; D gene: TRBD1; V gene: TRBV9; clone size: -; CDR3 DNA: TGTGCCAGCAGCGCTGGACAGGGGGTGGGATCTGAAGCTTTCTTT; CDR3 protein: CASSAGQGVGSEAFF
J gene: TRBJ2-3; D gene: TRBD2; V gene: TRBV6-5; clone size: -; CDR3 DNA: TGTGCCAGCAGAGCGCTAGCGGCAGATACGCAGTATTTT; CDR3 protein: CASRALAADTQYF
J gene: TRBJ2-2; D gene: TRBD2; V gene: TRBV4-3; clone size: -; CDR3 DNA: TGCGCCAGCAGCCAAGACCCCCTAGCGGGGCTATACACCGGGGAGCTGTTTTTT; CDR3 protein: CASSQDPLAGLYTGELFF
J gene: TRBJ2-7; D gene: TRBD1; V gene: TRBV7-6; clone size: -; CDR3 DNA: TGTGCCAGCAGCTTGACAGGGTCTTCCAGGGAGCAGTACTTC; CDR3 protein: CASSLTGSSREQYF
J gene: TRBJ2-7; D gene: -; V gene: TRBV18; clone size: -; CDR3 DNA: TGTGCCAGCTCACCGGCAGGGGCCAACGAGCAGTACTTC; CDR3 protein: CASSPAGANEQYF
J gene: TRBJ1-6; D gene: -; V gene: TRBV19; clone size: -; CDR3 DNA: TGTGCCAGTAGTTCCTATGCGGGGTTCGGTAATTCACCCCTCCACTTT; CDR3 protein: CASSSYAGFGNSPLHF
J gene: TRBJ1-5; D gene: -; V gene: TRBV7-8; clone size: -; CDR3 DNA: TGTGCCAGCAGCTTAGAACCCGGGAATCAGCCCCAGAATTTT; CDR3 protein: CASSLEPGNQPQNF
J gene: TRBJ2-7; D gene: -; V gene: TRBV30; clone size: -; CDR3 DNA: TGTGCCTGGAGTGTACGGGGTCCACGCGACGAGCAGTACTTC; CDR3 protein: CAWSVRGPRDEQYF